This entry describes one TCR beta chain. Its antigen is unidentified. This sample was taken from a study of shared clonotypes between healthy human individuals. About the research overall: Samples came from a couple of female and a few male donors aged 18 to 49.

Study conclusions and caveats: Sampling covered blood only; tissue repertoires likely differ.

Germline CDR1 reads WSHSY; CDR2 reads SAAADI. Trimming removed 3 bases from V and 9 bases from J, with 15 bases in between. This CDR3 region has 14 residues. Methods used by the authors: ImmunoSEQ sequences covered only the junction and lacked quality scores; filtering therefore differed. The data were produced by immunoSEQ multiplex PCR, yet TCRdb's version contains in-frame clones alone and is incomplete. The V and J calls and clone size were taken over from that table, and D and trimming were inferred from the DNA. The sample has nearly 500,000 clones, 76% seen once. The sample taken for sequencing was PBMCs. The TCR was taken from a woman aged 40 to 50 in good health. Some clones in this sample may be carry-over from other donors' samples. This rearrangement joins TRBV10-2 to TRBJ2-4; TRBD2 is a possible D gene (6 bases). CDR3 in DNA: TGCGCCAGCAGTGACCGCGGGATGGGGAGCATTCAGTACTTC. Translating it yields CASSDRGMGSIQYF.